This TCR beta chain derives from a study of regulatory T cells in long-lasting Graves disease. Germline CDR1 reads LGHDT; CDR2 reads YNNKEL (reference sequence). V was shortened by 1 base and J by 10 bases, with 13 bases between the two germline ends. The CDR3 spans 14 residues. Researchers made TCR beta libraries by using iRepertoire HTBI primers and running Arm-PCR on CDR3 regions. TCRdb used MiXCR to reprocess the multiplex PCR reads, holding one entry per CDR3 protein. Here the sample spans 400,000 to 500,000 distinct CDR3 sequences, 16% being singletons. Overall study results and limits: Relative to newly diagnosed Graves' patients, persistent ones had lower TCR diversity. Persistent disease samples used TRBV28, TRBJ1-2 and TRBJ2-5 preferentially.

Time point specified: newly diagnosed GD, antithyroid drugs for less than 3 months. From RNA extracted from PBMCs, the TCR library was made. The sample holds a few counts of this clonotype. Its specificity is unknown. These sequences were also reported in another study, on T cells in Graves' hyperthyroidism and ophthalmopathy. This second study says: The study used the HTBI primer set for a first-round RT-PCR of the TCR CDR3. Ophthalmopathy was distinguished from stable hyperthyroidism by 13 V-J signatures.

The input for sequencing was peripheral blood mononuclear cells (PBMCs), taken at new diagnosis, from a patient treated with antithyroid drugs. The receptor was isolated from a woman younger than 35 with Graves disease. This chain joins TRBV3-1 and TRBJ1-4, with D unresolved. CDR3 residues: CASSQVGRSGKLFF. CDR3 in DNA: TGTGCCAGCAGCCAAGTGGGGAGGAGCGGAAAACTGTTTTTT. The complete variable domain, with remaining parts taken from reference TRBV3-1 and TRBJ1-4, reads DTAVSQTPKYLVTQMGNDKSIKCEQNLGHDTMYWYKQDSKKFLKIMFSYNNKELIINETVPNRFSPKSPDKAHLNLHINSLELGDSAVYFCASSQVGRSGKLFFGSGTQLSVL.